This T cell receptor beta chain was sequenced for a study of OX40 agonist ivuxolimab in advanced cancers. Here immunoSEQ multiplex PCR was the method, and the copy in TCRdb shows in-frame clones only, minus some. The sample lists about 70,000 clones, approximately 87% seen once, with under 6.5% in the top ten. Germline V lookup: CDR1 SEHNR, CDR2 FQNEAQ (reference sequence). This CDR3 is built from 11 residues. The ends were cut back, 3 bases at V and 1 base at J, with 0 bases in the middle. This rearrangement joins TRBV7-9 to TRBJ1-1, with unresolved D. Source: CD4+ or CD8+ T cells sorted from blood, taken in a trial of the OX40 agonist ivuxolimab. The sequence was collected from an adult with an advanced solid tumor such as melanoma, head and neck, liver or kidney cancer. The chain's CDR3 is CASSLNTEAFF. In nucleotides, the CDR3 is TGTGCCAGCAGCTTGAACACTGAAGCTTTCTTT.